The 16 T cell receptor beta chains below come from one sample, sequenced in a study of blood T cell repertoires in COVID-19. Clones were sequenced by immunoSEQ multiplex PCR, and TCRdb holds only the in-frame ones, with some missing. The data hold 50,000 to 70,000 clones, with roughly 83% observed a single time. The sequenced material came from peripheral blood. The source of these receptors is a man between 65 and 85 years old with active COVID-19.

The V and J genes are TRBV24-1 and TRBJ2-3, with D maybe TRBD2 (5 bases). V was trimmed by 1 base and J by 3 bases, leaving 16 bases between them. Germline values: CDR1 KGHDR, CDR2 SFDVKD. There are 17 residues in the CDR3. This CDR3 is CATSDLPEGLGTDTQYF. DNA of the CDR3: TGTGCCACCAGTGATTTACCAGAGGGTTTGGGGACAGATACGCAGTATTTT.

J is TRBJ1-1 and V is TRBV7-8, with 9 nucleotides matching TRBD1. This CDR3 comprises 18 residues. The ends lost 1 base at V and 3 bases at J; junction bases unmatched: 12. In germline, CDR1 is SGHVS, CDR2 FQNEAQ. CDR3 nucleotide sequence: TGTGCCAGCAGCTTAGGGACAGGGGTAGGAAGAAGGGACACTGAAGCTTTCTTT. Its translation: CASSLGTGVGRRDTEAFF.

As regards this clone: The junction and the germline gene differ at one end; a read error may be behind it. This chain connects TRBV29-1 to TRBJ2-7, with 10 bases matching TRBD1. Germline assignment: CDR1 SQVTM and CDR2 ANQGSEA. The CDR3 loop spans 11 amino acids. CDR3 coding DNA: TGCAGCGTTGATGGGGGACAGGGGCATTTCTTC. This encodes CSVDGGQGHFF.

CDR3 nucleotide sequence: TGTGCCTGGAGGGGGAAGGGTAGCGGGAGCTCCTACAATGAGCAGTTCTTC. Its translation: CAWRGKGSGSSYNEQFF. This chain uses TRBV30 with TRBJ2-1, with TRBD2 identical over 9 bases. The CDR3 sequence is 17 residues long. CDR1 is GTSNPN and CDR2 is SVGIG in the germline V gene (reference sequence). J was trimmed by 0 bases and V by 3 bases; bases with no gene match: 9.

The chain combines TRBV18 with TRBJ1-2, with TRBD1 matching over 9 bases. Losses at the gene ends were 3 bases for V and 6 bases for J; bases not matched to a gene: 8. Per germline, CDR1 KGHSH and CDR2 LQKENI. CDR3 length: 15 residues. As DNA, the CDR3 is TGTGCCAGCTCACCCTGGACAGGGGCGTTGGATGGCTACACCTTC. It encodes CASSPWTGALDGYTF.

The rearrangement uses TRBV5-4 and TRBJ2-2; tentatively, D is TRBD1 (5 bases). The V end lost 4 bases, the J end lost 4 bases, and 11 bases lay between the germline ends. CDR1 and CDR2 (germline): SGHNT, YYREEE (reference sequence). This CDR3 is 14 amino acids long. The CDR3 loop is CASSPWGSTGELFF. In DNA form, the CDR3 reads TGTGCCAGCAGCCCTTGGGGCAGCACCGGGGAGCTGTTTTTT. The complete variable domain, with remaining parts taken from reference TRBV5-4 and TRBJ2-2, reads ETGVTQSPTHLIKTRGQQVTLRCSSQSGHNTVSWYQQALGQGPQFIFQYYREEENGRGNFPPRFSGLQFPNYSSELNVNALELDDSALYLCASSPWGSTGELFFGEGSRLTVL.

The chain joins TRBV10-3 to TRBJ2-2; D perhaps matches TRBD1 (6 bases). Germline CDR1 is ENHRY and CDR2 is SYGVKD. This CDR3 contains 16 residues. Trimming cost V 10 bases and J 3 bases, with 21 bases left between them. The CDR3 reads CATNEARGTYTGELFF. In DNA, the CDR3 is TGTGCCACCAACGAAGCTAGGGGGACGTACACCGGGGAGCTGTTTTTT.

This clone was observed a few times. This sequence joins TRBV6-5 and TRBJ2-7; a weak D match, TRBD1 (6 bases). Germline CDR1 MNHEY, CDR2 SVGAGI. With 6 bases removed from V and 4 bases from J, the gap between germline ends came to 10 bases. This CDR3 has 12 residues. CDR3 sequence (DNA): TGTGCCAGCAGGGGGGCAGGTTACGAGCAGTACTTC. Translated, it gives CASRGAGYEQYF.

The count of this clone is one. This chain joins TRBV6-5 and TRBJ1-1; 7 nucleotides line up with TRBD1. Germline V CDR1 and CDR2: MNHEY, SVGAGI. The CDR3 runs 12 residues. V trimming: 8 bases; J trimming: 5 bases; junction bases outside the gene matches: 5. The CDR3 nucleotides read TGTGCCAGCCGACAGGGAAATACTGAAGCTTTCTTT. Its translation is CASRQGNTEAFF.

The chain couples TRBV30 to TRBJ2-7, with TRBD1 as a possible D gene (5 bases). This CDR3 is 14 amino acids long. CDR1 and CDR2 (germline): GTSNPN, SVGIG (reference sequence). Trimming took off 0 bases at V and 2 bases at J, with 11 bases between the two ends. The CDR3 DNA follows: TGTGCCTGGAGTGTAGGCCCAGGGCCCTACGAGCAGTACTTC. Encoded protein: CAWSVGPGPYEQYF.

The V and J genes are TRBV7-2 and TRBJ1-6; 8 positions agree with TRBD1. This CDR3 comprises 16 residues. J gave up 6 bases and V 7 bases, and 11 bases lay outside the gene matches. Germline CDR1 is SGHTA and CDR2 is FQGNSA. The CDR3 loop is CASKAGGLSGNSPLHF. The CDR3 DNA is TGTGCCAGCAAAGCAGGGGGCTTGAGTGGTAATTCACCCCTCCACTTT.

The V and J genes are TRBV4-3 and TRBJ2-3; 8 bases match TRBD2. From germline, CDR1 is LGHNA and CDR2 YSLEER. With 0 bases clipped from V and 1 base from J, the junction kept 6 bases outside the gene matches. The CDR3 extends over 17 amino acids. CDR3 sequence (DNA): TGCGCCAGCAGCCAAGATCTTGTGACTAGCGGCACAGATACGCAGTATTTT. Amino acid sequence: CASSQDLVTSGTDTQYF.

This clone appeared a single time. The CDR3 region is CASSQLSGQPAYGYTF. CDR3 DNA sequence: TGTGCCAGCAGCCAATTGTCGGGACAACCCGCCTATGGCTACACCTTC. This chain joins TRBV7-2 and TRBJ1-2, with D perhaps TRBD1 (6 bases). Germline-derived CDR1 and CDR2 are SGHTA and FQGNSA. This CDR3 contains 16 residues. V was cut by 5 bases and J by 4 bases, with 20 bases left in between.

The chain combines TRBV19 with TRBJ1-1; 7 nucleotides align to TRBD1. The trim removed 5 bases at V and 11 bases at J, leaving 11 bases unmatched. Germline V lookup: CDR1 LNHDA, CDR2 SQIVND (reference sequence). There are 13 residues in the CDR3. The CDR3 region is CASSAGTATRAFF. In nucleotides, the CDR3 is TGTGCCAGTAGTGCAGGGACAGCCACTCGGGCTTTCTTT.

CDR3 coding DNA: TGTGCCAGCAGTGAAGCTAGCAGGGCTCAGCCCCAGCATTTT. Encoded protein: CASSEASRAQPQHF. The V gene is TRBV6-1, the J gene TRBJ1-5, with D perhaps matching TRBD1 (5 bases). CDR1 is MNHNS, CDR2 SASEGT, per germline. V lost 0 bases and J lost 6, with 9 bases in between. The CDR3 is 14 amino acids.

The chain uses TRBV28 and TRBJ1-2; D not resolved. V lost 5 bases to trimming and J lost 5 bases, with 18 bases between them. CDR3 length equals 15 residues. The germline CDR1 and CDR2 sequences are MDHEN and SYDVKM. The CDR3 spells CASSVSTGSLYGYTF. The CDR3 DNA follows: TGTGCCAGCAGTGTATCCACCGGGAGCCTTTATGGCTACACCTTC.